The rows below give T cell receptor beta chains drawn from one sample of a study of Graves' ophthalmopathy and Graves' hyperthyroidism. In TCRdb, the multiplex PCR reads were re-called with MiXCR into one record per CDR3 protein. The sample yields about 620,000 distinct CDR3 sequences, 20% to 25% seen once. Sequencing was carried out using peripheral blood. The receptors stem from a woman aged 18-35 years with stable Graves' hyperthyroidism. Some clones in this sample may be carry-over from other donors' samples. Each CDR3 is given without its conserved first and last residue.

V gene: TRBV5-1
CDR3 protein: ASSRRGDYGYT

V gene: TRBV6-5
CDR3 protein: ASSYHRGVQETQY

V gene: TRBV29-1
CDR3 protein: SVEIQGNSLGYT

V gene: TRBV11-2
CDR3 protein: ASSLDGGYSPLH

V gene: TRBV7-9
CDR3 protein: ASSSVGTAVYGYT

V gene: TRBV20-1
CDR3 protein: SAGGLAEYNPTYEQY

V gene: TRBV5-1
CDR3 protein: ASRGFGTGIGEQY

V gene: TRBV12-3/TRBV12-4
CDR3 protein: ASSAVDRLNQPQH

V gene: TRBV25-1
CDR3 protein: ASSGPGQQYEQY

V gene: TRBV12-3/TRBV12-4
CDR3 protein: ASSPRPWNTEAF

V gene: TRBV6-1
CDR3 protein: ASSYVGNSPLH

V gene: TRBV10-3
CDR3 protein: AISSAGTGELF

V gene: TRBV2
CDR3 protein: ASSDRQGWQPQH

V gene: TRBV5-5
CDR3 protein: ASNSRDSYYEQY

V gene: TRBV6-1
CDR3 protein: ASSEVEGQFYYEQY

V gene: TRBV28
CDR3 protein: ASSLFFEGTGYGYT

V gene: TRBV6-1
CDR3 protein: ASRAGPNEAF

V gene: TRBV7-2
CDR3 protein: ASSLGKGHNTIY

V gene: TRBV12-3/TRBV12-4
CDR3 protein: ASGSVGNQPQH

V gene: TRBV12-3/TRBV12-4
CDR3 protein: ASSLQSGGPQETQY

V gene: TRBV9
CDR3 protein: ASSDTGGSYGYT

V gene: TRBV11-2
CDR3 protein: ASSLAARGNSPLH

V gene: TRBV7-3
CDR3 protein: ASSTLPGTRKDYYEQY

V gene: TRBV12-3/TRBV12-4
CDR3 protein: ASVYGRNQPQH

V gene: TRBV11-1
CDR3 protein: ASSFGSPTSGELF

V gene: TRBV6-5
CDR3 protein: ASGSSGGNTIY

V gene: TRBV7-2
CDR3 protein: ASSLEGRTTEQY

V gene: TRBV6-5
CDR3 protein: ASSYEGPGASEAF

V gene: TRBV13
CDR3 protein: ASSPRGRGTGEQY

V gene: TRBV3-1
CDR3 protein: ASSQVPGQQETQY

V gene: TRBV27
CDR3 protein: ASSLSKNTEAF

V gene: TRBV5-1
CDR3 protein: ASRGPPGEQY

V gene: TRBV5-4
CDR3 protein: AIKMGTGYQETQY

V gene: TRBV12-3/TRBV12-4
CDR3 protein: ASRTGRRMSSGNTIY

V gene: TRBV6-2/TRBV6-3
CDR3 protein: ASVQGALNTEAF

V gene: TRBV6-5
CDR3 protein: ASSSSTGMDSPLH

V gene: TRBV28
CDR3 protein: ASSLLSGWVEETQY

V gene: TRBV28
CDR3 protein: ASHISRTPANTEAF

V gene: TRBV27
CDR3 protein: ASSQTGLAEAF

V gene: TRBV9
CDR3 protein: ASSVEGQSNQPQH

V gene: TRBV10-1
CDR3 protein: ASTPDSWGYGYT

V gene: TRBV6-5
CDR3 protein: ASSYGGRGSNQPQH

V gene: TRBV9
CDR3 protein: ASSAAPSGGRSNQPQH

V gene: TRBV20-1
CDR3 protein: SATPLGGDINQETQY

V gene: TRBV12-3/TRBV12-4
CDR3 protein: ASSLAVTKYSNQPQH

V gene: TRBV19
CDR3 protein: ASSHLYETGNTEAF

V gene: TRBV6-1
CDR3 protein: ASRIYRNANTGELF